Below, 20 T cell receptor beta chains from the same sample are listed, as sequenced in a study of response to subunit inactivated influenza vaccine. TCRdb recomputed calls from the RT-PCR reads with MiXCR, one row per CDR3 protein. The sample lists 500,000 to 650,000 distinct CDR3 sequences, less than 10% seen once, with over 10% in the top ten. This specimen was PBMCs from blood, taken roughly 24 months after vaccination. These receptors were taken from a man between 50 and 70 years old who received an inactivated influenza vaccine.

The genes are TRBV7-9 and TRBJ1-5; D ambiguous. The CDR3 is made up of 13 amino acids. V was clipped by 2 bases and J by 5 bases, with 7 bases between them. Germline-derived CDR1 and CDR2 are SEHNR and FQNEAQ (reference sequence). The CDR3 bases are TGTGCCAGCAGCTTATATCAGGATCAGCCCCAGCATTTT. This encodes CASSLYQDQPQHF.

This clonotype occurred many times. V and J are TRBV20-1 and TRBJ2-1; possible D gene TRBD1, 6 bases. V dropped 6 bases and J dropped 3 bases, with 12 bases sitting between them. Germline V gives CDR1 DFQATT, CDR2 SNEGSKA (reference sequence). The CDR3 extends over 13 amino acids. CDR3 coding DNA: TGCAGTGCGTACCGGGACAACTACAATGAGCAGTTCTTC. Its translation is CSAYRDNYNEQFF.

This clonotype was detected many times. The genes are TRBV29-1 and TRBJ2-5; 7 bases map to TRBD2. Germline-derived CDR1 and CDR2 are SQVTM and ANQGSEA. The V gene end was trimmed by 6 bases and the J gene end by 2 bases; junction bases not matched to a gene: 12. The CDR3 covers 15 residues. CDR3 loop: CSVRDYQRLQETQYF. Written as DNA, the CDR3 is TGCAGCGTGCGGGACTACCAAAGACTTCAAGAGACCCAGTACTTC.

This clonotype was seen more than once but under ten times. The V and J genes are TRBV4-2 and TRBJ2-2; D is unclear. This CDR3 has 13 amino acids. Germline CDR1 and CDR2: LGHNA and YNFKEQ. The V gene lost 3 bases and the J gene lost 5 bases, with 7 bases spanning the gap. The CDR3 protein is CASSQEVTGELFF. In DNA form, the CDR3 reads TGTGCCAGCAGCCAGGAAGTAACCGGGGAGCTGTTTTTT.

The V and J genes are TRBV27 and TRBJ2-2; TRBD1 aligns across 7 bases. The germline V gene encodes CDR1 MNHEY and CDR2 SMNVEV (reference sequence). The CDR3 contains 15 residues. V lost 6 bases, J lost 4 bases, and 8 bases stayed unmatched. The CDR3 is CASRPDRASTGELFF. The DNA of the CDR3 is TGTGCCAGCAGACCCGACAGGGCGAGCACCGGGGAGCTGTTTTTT.

This clonotype occurred a few times. V is TRBV7-9 and J is TRBJ2-3, with 9 bases lining up with TRBD2. This CDR3 region has 16 residues. J lost 2 bases, V lost 5 bases, and 8 bases had no gene match. Germline CDR1 is SEHNR and CDR2 is FQNEAQ (reference sequence). The CDR3 DNA is TGTGCCAGCAGCCCCGGTCTAGCGGGGCCCACAGATACGCAGTATTTT. This translates into CASSPGLAGPTDTQYF. Full variable domain (outside the CDR3, taken from reference TRBV7-9 and TRBJ2-3): DTGVSQNPRHKITKRGQNVTFRCDPISEHNRLYWYRQTLGQGPEFLTYFQNEAQLEKSRLLSDRFSAERPKGSFSTLEIQRTEQGDSAMYLCASSPGLAGPTDTQYFGPGTRLTVL.

This rearrangement joins TRBV12-3 or TRBV12-4 to TRBJ1-4, with a possible D match to TRBD1 (5 bases). The CDR3 length is 15 residues. The ends were cut back, 5 bases at V and 0 bases at J, with 10 bases in the middle. The CDR3: CASSRSGTTNEKLFF. Written as DNA, the CDR3 is TGTGCCAGCAGTAGATCAGGGACAACTAATGAAAAACTGTTTTTT.

Many counts were recorded for this clonotype. V gene TRBV18 combines with J gene TRBJ2-7; D unresolved. This CDR3 region has 14 residues. The V end lost 5 bases, the J end lost 6 bases, and 17 bases lay between the germline ends. Germline values: CDR1 KGHSH, CDR2 LQKENI. CDR3: CASSDLPLYAEQYF. DNA of the CDR3: TGTGCCAGCTCAGATCTTCCCCTATACGCCGAGCAGTACTTC.

This clonotype was found a few times. The chain joins TRBV12-3 or TRBV12-4 to TRBJ2-1; 10 nucleotides match TRBD2. The CDR3 is 16 amino acids. V shed 4 bases and J 7 bases; nucleotides not matched to a gene: 10. Here the CDR3 reads CASSSGVAGGLNEQFF. The CDR3 bases are TGTGCCAGCAGTTCAGGAGTAGCGGGGGGTTTGAATGAGCAGTTCTTC.

This sequence joins TRBV25-1 and TRBJ1-3; unclear D gene. The CDR3 consists of 14 residues. Trimming took 3 bases from V and 3 from J, leaving 9 bases between them. Germline values: CDR1 MGHDK, CDR2 SYGVNS. The CDR3 nucleotides read TGTGCCAGCAGTGAGGGAAGTTTTGGAAACACCATATATTTT. It encodes CASSEGSFGNTIYF.

This rearrangement joins TRBV20-1 to TRBJ2-7; tentatively, D is TRBD1 or TRBD2 (5 bases each). There are 16 residues in the CDR3. Trimming took off 0 bases at V and 0 bases at J, with 15 bases between the two ends. Germline V gene data show CDR1 as DFQATT and CDR2 as SNEGSKA (reference sequence). The CDR3 nucleotides read TGCAGTGCTAGAGATGGGGGACCGAAGAGCTCCTACGAGCAGTACTTC. Its protein product is CSARDGGPKSSYEQYF.

This clonotype was counted at least ten times. The chain joins TRBV20-1 to TRBJ2-1; D is uncertain. Trimming removed 1 base from V and 8 bases from J, with 3 bases in between. This CDR3 comprises 10 residues. Germline CDR1 DFQATT, CDR2 SNEGSKA (reference sequence). Written as DNA, the CDR3 is TGCAGTGCTAGAGTGGATGAGCAGTTCTTC. It codes for CSARVDEQFF.

At least ten counts were recorded for this clonotype. J is TRBJ1-3 and V is TRBV6-1; D is possibly TRBD1 (6 bases). V lost 6 bases to trimming and J lost 2 bases, with 14 bases between them. Looked up from germline, CDR1 is MNHNS and CDR2 is SASEGT. The CDR3 totals 15 residues. CDR3: CASSVDRMAGNTIYF. Here the CDR3 DNA reads TGTGCCAGCAGCGTAGACAGGATGGCTGGAAACACCATATATTTT.

The chain carries TRBV6-1 and TRBJ2-2; perhaps D is TRBD1 or TRBD2 (6 bases each). V was trimmed by 7 bases and J by 0 bases, leaving 15 bases between them. The CDR3 totals 16 residues. The germline CDR1 and CDR2 sequences are MNHNS and SASEGT. The CDR3 here is CASTDFGGPNTGELFF. CDR3 in DNA: TGTGCCAGCACCGATTTTGGGGGGCCGAACACCGGGGAGCTGTTTTTT.

This clonotype was counted a single time. The chain combines TRBV7-3 with TRBJ2-2; D may be TRBD2 (5 bases). Germline V gene lookup returns CDR1 SGHTA and CDR2 FQGTGA. This CDR3 is 15 amino acids long. V lost 4 bases and J 3 bases, leaving 12 bases between the germline ends. The CDR3 loop reads CASSSTRDDTGELFF. The CDR3 bases are TGTGCCAGCAGCTCAACTAGAGACGACACCGGGGAGCTGTTTTTT.

This clonotype was observed at least ten times. This rearrangement joins TRBV4-3 to TRBJ1-5, with D unresolved. The V gene's germline CDR1 is LGHNA and CDR2 YSLEER. CDR3 length: 15 amino acids. Trimming pared 0 bases from V and 2 bases from J, leaving 8 bases between. CDR3 in amino acids: CASSQEIGGNQPQHF. DNA for the CDR3: TGCGCCAGCAGCCAAGAGATCGGGGGCAATCAGCCCCAGCATTTT.

This rearrangement joins TRBV4-2 to TRBJ2-7; TRBD2 matches 12 bases. CDR3 size: 15 residues. CDR1 is LGHNA and CDR2 is YNFKEQ in the germline V gene. J gave up 5 bases and V 0 bases, and 2 bases lay outside the gene matches. In nucleotides, the CDR3 is TGTGCCAGCAGCCAAGAACTAGCGGGGGGCGACGAGCAGTACTTC. Its protein is CASSQELAGGDEQYF.

The V gene is TRBV5-6, the J gene TRBJ2-5; the D gene could be TRBD1 or TRBD2 (5 bases each). Germline assignment: CDR1 SGHDT and CDR2 YYEEEE. This CDR3 comprises 16 residues. Trimming shortened V by 4 bases and J by 7 bases, and 23 bases separated the two germline ends. CDR3 bases: TGTGCCAGCAGCCCGGGCCTGGTAACGGGGCAGGGGACCCAGTACTTC. It encodes CASSPGLVTGQGTQYF.

This clonotype came up many times. V and J are TRBV3-1 and TRBJ2-4, with 10 bases identical to TRBD2. CDR3 length equals 22 residues. CDR1 and CDR2 (germline): LGHDT, YNNKEL (reference sequence). V was clipped by 0 bases and J by 1 base; unmatched bases: 18. CDR3 bases: TGTGCCAGCAGCCAAGAAGCTAGCGGGGGACCCCGGGGCTTCCTGGCCAAAAACATTCAGTACTTC. This codes for CASSQEASGGPRGFLAKNIQYF.

V usage is TRBV5-1 and J usage is TRBJ2-2; D remains unclear. The CDR3 loop spans 15 amino acids. The germline CDR1 and CDR2 sequences are SGHRS and YFSETQ. Trimming pared 0 bases from V and 3 bases from J, leaving 9 bases between. CDR3 bases: TGCGCCAGCAGCTTGGTCGGGTCCGACACCGGGGAGCTGTTTTTT. Protein: CASSLVGSDTGELFF.